This TCR beta chain appears in the sequencing data of a study of cytomegalovirus exposure and HLA in healthy donors. Study-wide results and caveats: Accounts indicate the classifier identified cytomegalovirus status with strong specificity and sensitivity. Usually a TCR sequence was rare, but some public TCRs were found in many donors. In a later analysis, first-cohort TCR clusters were found to tend to co-occur in the 120 or so validation repertoires.

This clone was observed once. Its antigen is unidentified. The repertoire was sequenced with immunoSEQ multiplex PCR; TCRdb's copy has only in-frame clones and lacks some. The sample lists approximately 300,000 clones, approximately 90% occurring once. In germline, CDR1 is SEHNR, CDR2 FQNEAQ (reference sequence). This CDR3 is built from 15 residues. Trimming pared 0 bases from V and 6 bases from J, leaving 11 bases between. The sequencing sample was made of PBMCs. J is TRBJ2-2 and V is TRBV7-9; a possible D gene is TRBD2 (6 bases). The receptor comes from a woman aged 25-40 years in good health and CMV-seropositive. For the CDR3, the DNA is TGTGCCAGCAGCTTAGCCTCGGGGGACTCCGGGGAGCTGTTTTTT. It is translated as CASSLASGDSGELFF.